The clone carrying this T cell receptor (beta chain) was detected many times. The antigen is not known. V lost 5 bases and J 4 bases, leaving 17 bases between the germline ends. The germline CDR1 and CDR2 sequences are SGHAT and FQNNGV. The CDR3 covers 15 residues. The data originate from a study of breast tumors, draining lymph nodes, adjacent tissues. In TCRdb, the multiplex PCR reads were re-called with MiXCR into one record per CDR3 protein. The data contain about 31,000 distinct CDR3 sequences, about 60% of them singletons. Study-wide results and limits: Findings are consistent with lymph node origin and intratumoral expansion of most tumor T cells. Tumor TCR diversity was below lymph nodes but above nontumor tissue. Luminal-like breast cancer showed significantly greater tumor-nontumor repertoire similarity than basal-like breast cancer did.

The source of this sequence is a female donor with breast cancer. Some clones in this sample may be carry-over from other donors' samples. This chain joins TRBV11-2 and TRBJ1-2, with D possibly matching TRBD1 (6 bases). The sequencing sample was made of breast tumor tissue. CDR3 amino acids: CASSLLAGDAYGYTF. CDR3 in DNA: TGTGCCAGCAGCCTACTCGCAGGGGACGCCTATGGCTACACCTTC.